A single sample gave rise to the 27 T cell receptor beta chains below, sequenced in a study of cytomegalovirus exposure and HLA in healthy donors. Primers included in the PCR were 60 Vbeta and 13 Jbeta primers. Data came from immunoSEQ multiplex PCR; TCRdb stores just in-frame clones and leaves some out. Of over 80,000 clones in the sample, roughly 71% were seen once. Sequenced material: PBMCs. Receptor source: a woman aged 18-35 years in good health and CMV-seropositive.

V gene TRBV15 combines with J gene TRBJ1-1; D is possibly TRBD1 (6 bases). Trimming pared 2 bases from V and 3 bases from J, leaving 10 bases between. The CDR3 covers 14 residues. CDR1 and CDR2 (germline): LNHNV, YYDKDF (reference sequence). This CDR3 reads CATSRSKGDTEAFF. CDR3 DNA: TGTGCCACCAGCAGATCTAAGGGGGACACTGAAGCTTTCTTT.

The chain combines TRBV4-3 with TRBJ2-3, with D hard to call. The germline CDR1 and CDR2 sequences are LGHNA and YSLEER. The CDR3 totals 15 residues. The V and J ends lost 1 base and 2 bases respectively, with 10 bases between them. CDR3 sequence: CASSQVPQITDTQYF. The CDR3 nucleotides are TGCGCCAGCAGCCAAGTCCCCCAGATCACAGATACGCAGTATTTT.

This clone was found once. The chain uses TRBV19 and TRBJ1-1; D gene unclear. CDR1 and CDR2 from the germline V gene are LNHDA and SQIVND (reference sequence). V was pared by 3 bases and J by 2 bases, with 10 bases between. CDR3 length equals 14 residues. The CDR3 protein is CASSIGSSNTEAFF. The DNA of the CDR3 is TGTGCCAGTAGTATCGGGAGCAGTAACACTGAAGCTTTCTTT.

The chain uses TRBV28 and TRBJ1-2; 9 bases line up with TRBD1. CDR1 is MDHEN, CDR2 SYDVKM, per germline. The CDR3 consists of 15 residues. J was trimmed by 2 bases and V by 6 bases; bases with no gene match: 7. The CDR3 spells CASSRPGTGNYGYTF. The CDR3 DNA sequence: TGTGCCAGCAGCCGCCCCGGGACAGGGAACTATGGCTACACCTTC.

The chain carries TRBV7-2 and TRBJ1-5; D is uncertain. Trimming shortened V by 4 bases and J by 4 bases, and 11 bases separated the two germline ends. The CDR3 has 14 residues. Germline V gives CDR1 SGHTA, CDR2 FQGNSA. CDR3 bases: TGTGCCAGCAGCTCTCCCGCCGGGAATCAGCCCCAGCATTTT. Translated: CASSSPAGNQPQHF.

V usage is TRBV6-4 and J usage is TRBJ1-5; maybe TRBD1 (5 bases). Germline V gene lookup returns CDR1 MRHNA and CDR2 SNTAGT. This CDR3 comprises 13 residues. V lost 4 bases and J 3 bases, leaving 7 bases between the germline ends. DNA for the CDR3: TGTGCCAGCAGTGCGGGGGACAATCAGCCCCAGCATTTT. It specifies CASSAGDNQPQHF.

This rearrangement joins TRBV6-1 to TRBJ1-1; no reliable D call. This CDR3 is built from 13 residues. The germline V gene has CDR1 MNHNS and CDR2 SASEGT. V lost 6 bases, J lost 3 bases, and 11 bases lay in between. As DNA, the CDR3 is TGTGCCAGCAGGGGAGCGGGCCACACTGAAGCTTTCTTT. Residues: CASRGAGHTEAFF.

The genes are TRBV27 and TRBJ2-3, with D possibly being TRBD1 (6 bases). The CDR3 is made up of 15 amino acids. Germline values: CDR1 MNHEY, CDR2 SMNVEV (reference sequence). With 4 bases removed from V and 2 bases from J, the gap between germline ends came to 13 bases. CDR3 loop: CASSWDTKYTDTQYF. In DNA form, the CDR3 reads TGTGCCAGCAGTTGGGACACGAAGTACACAGATACGCAGTATTTT.

The rearrangement joins TRBV19 to TRBJ1-5; a weak D match, TRBD1 (5 bases). Germline assignment: CDR1 LNHDA and CDR2 SQIVND (reference sequence). The CDR3 covers 16 residues. Deletions cut 7 bases from V and 1 base from J, with 17 bases between. The DNA of the CDR3 is TGTGCCAGTAATCCCGGCAGGACACTAAGCAATCAGCCCCAGCATTTT. Translating gives CASNPGRTLSNQPQHF.

The chain couples TRBV27 to TRBJ2-3, with unresolved D. The CDR3 spans 15 residues. Germline V gene sequence: CDR1 MNHEY, CDR2 SMNVEV (reference sequence). Trimming left V 6 bases short and J 2 bases short, with 15 bases between. The CDR3 nucleotides are TGTGCCAGCAGCCGTAGGCAGGCCCCCACAGATACGCAGTATTTT. It translates to CASSRRQAPTDTQYF.

The chain employs TRBV7-9 and TRBJ2-7; possibly TRBD2 for D (6 bases). V lost 6 bases and J 3 bases, leaving 12 bases between the germline ends. Per germline, CDR1 SEHNR and CDR2 FQNEAQ (reference sequence). The CDR3 spans 13 residues. CDR3 loop: CASSLGLNYEQYF. The DNA for the CDR3 is TGTGCCAGCAGTTTGGGACTGAACTACGAGCAGTACTTC.

The chain has TRBV4-1 and TRBJ2-7, with 8 bases identical to TRBD1. CDR3 length equals 16 residues. V lost 1 base to trimming and J lost 2 bases; unmatched junction nucleotides: 7. Germline V lookup: CDR1 MGHRA, CDR2 YSYEKL. The CDR3 DNA reads as TGCGCCAGCAGCCAAGGCGCCGGACAGGGAACCTACGAGCAGTACTTC. It specifies CASSQGAGQGTYEQYF.

The gene calls are TRBV28 and TRBJ2-1; perhaps TRBD2 as D (5 bases). V was trimmed by 4 bases and J by 12 bases, leaving 13 bases between them. The CDR3 length is 12 residues. Germline V gene data show CDR1 as MDHEN and CDR2 as SYDVKM. The CDR3 reads CASSSTLRAQFF. The CDR3 DNA reads as TGTGCCAGCAGTTCAACCTTGAGGGCGCAGTTCTTC. Complete variable domain (other parts from reference TRBV28 and TRBJ2-1): DVKVTQSSRYLVKRTGEKVFLECVQDMDHENMFWYRQDPGLGLRLIYFSYDVKMKEKGDIPEGYSVSREKKERFSLILESASTNQTSMYLCASSSTLRAQFFGPGTRLTVL.

This clone was observed a handful of times. The chain links TRBV9 to TRBJ2-1, with TRBD2 matching over 7 bases. J was trimmed by 5 bases and V by 3 bases; bases with no gene match: 8. CDR3 length: 15 amino acids. From germline, CDR1 is SGDLS and CDR2 YYNGEE. The CDR3 DNA reads TGTGCCAGCAGCGGGGGACTACTTTCCAACAATGAGCAGTTCTTC. Amino acids: CASSGGLLSNNEQFF.

This clone was counted between two and nine times. Other DNA variants within this sample encode the same CDR3. The rearrangement links TRBV6-1 to TRBJ1-5; D might be TRBD1 (5 bases). CDR1 is MNHNS and CDR2 is SASEGT in the germline V gene. The CDR3 consists of 16 residues. V lost 2 bases, J lost 2 bases, and 13 bases lay in between. The CDR3 spells CASSEWRGRGNQPQHF. CDR3 nucleotide sequence: TGTGCCAGCAGTGAATGGAGGGGCCGGGGCAATCAGCCCCAGCATTTT.

This rearrangement joins TRBV6-5 to TRBJ1-1; no reliable D call. The CDR3 has 13 residues. Between the trimmed V and J ends, which lost 7 bases and 5 bases, there was a span of 14 bases. CDR1 is MNHEY and CDR2 is SVGAGI in the germline V gene. The CDR3 DNA follows: TGTGCCAGCACCCAAGGACTTTGGACTGAAGCTTTCTTT. This gives the protein CASTQGLWTEAFF.

The chain links TRBV4-3 to TRBJ2-1; TRBD2 aligns across 12 bases. V trimming: 0 bases; J trimming: 9 bases; junction bases outside the gene matches: 6. The CDR3 has 16 residues. Germline V gene lookup returns CDR1 LGHNA and CDR2 YSLEER. The CDR3 DNA follows: TGCGCCAGCAGCCAAGATCGGCTAGCGGGAGGGGTTGAGCAGTTCTTC. It translates to CASSQDRLAGGVEQFF.

The genes are TRBV7-8 and TRBJ1-1; perhaps TRBD1 as D (6 bases). Germline CDR1 is SGHVS and CDR2 is FQNEAQ. With 1 base removed from V and 0 bases from J, the gap between germline ends came to 15 bases. The CDR3 covers 17 residues. CDR3 DNA sequence: TGTGCCAGCAGCTTAGGGTACGGGGGGCGTTTGAACACTGAAGCTTTCTTT. Its translation is CASSLGYGGRLNTEAFF.

The chain employs TRBV18 and TRBJ1-1; no definite D call. Germline CDR1 KGHSH, CDR2 LQKENI. V was shortened by 3 bases and J by 5 bases, with 10 bases between the two germline ends. This CDR3 spans 13 amino acids. DNA for the CDR3: TGTGCCAGCTCACCCGTCCTCGGGACTGAAGCTTTCTTT. Translation gives CASSPVLGTEAFF.

This clone was found a few times. The chain uses TRBV25-1 and TRBJ2-3, with TRBD1 matching over 11 bases. After removal of 1 base from V and 5 bases from J, the junction contained 2 bases not matched to a gene. The CDR3 consists of 15 residues. CDR1 and CDR2 from the germline V gene are MGHDK and SYGVNS. CDR3 bases: TGTGCCAGCAGTGAATCGGACAGGGGGCGAGATACGCAGTATTTT. It codes for CASSESDRGRDTQYF. Together with reference TRBV25-1 and TRBJ2-3, the CDR3 gives the full variable domain: EADIYQTPRYLVIGTGKKITLECSQTMGHDKMYWYQQDPGMELHLIHYSYGVNSTEKGDLSSESTVSRIRTEHFPLTLESARPSHTSQYLCASSESDRGRDTQYFGPGTRLTVL.

J is TRBJ1-2 and V is TRBV4-1, with TRBD1 matching over 11 bases. The V segment lost 5 bases and the J segment 5 bases; nucleotides outside the gene matches: 4. The germline CDR1 and CDR2 sequences are MGHRA and YSYEKL. CDR3 length: 14 residues. The CDR3 loop reads CASSYGQGAYGYTF. The CDR3 DNA sequence: TGCGCCAGCAGCTACGGACAGGGGGCATATGGCTACACCTTC.

J is TRBJ1-1 and V is TRBV9; tentatively, D is TRBD1 (5 bases). The CDR3 runs to 15 residues. V was pared by 2 bases and J by 4 bases, with 15 bases between. Germline CDR1 is SGDLS and CDR2 is YYNGEE. CDR3 region: CASSVTSSRGTEAFF. CDR3 in DNA: TGTGCCAGCAGCGTTACATCCTCAAGGGGCACTGAAGCTTTCTTT.

This clone has just one count. This chain joins TRBV5-4 and TRBJ2-6, with D perhaps matching TRBD1 (5 bases). The CDR3 is 18 residues long. Germline-derived CDR1 and CDR2 are SGHNT and YYREEE (reference sequence). V lost 0 bases to trimming and J lost 0 bases, with 13 bases between them. This chain's CDR3 is CASSLDGQGGSGANVLTF. CDR3 sequence (DNA): TGTGCCAGCAGCTTGGATGGGCAGGGCGGCTCTGGGGCCAACGTCCTGACTTTC.

V gene TRBV7-3 combines with J gene TRBJ2-5; 8 bases map to TRBD1. Germline CDR1 and CDR2: SGHTA and FQGTGA. Trimming at V came to 5 bases and at J to 5 bases, leaving 7 bases not matched to a gene. The CDR3 has 14 amino acids. For the CDR3, the DNA is TGTGCCAGCAGCCCTCCGGACAGGGTGGAGACCCAGTACTTC. Amino acid sequence: CASSPPDRVETQYF. The full variable domain, rest sourced from reference TRBV7-3 and TRBJ2-5, is GAGVSQTPSNKVTEKGKYVELRCDPISGHTALYWYRQSLGQGPEFLIYFQGTGAADDSGLPNDRFFAVRPEGSVSTLKIQRTERGDSAVYLCASSPPDRVETQYFGPGTRLLVL.

The rearrangement uses TRBV7-2 and TRBJ2-5; 7 bases match TRBD1. V was clipped by 5 bases and J by 7 bases; unmatched bases: 7. This CDR3 is 13 amino acids long. Germline loops: CDR1 SGHTA, CDR2 FQGNSA. In DNA, the CDR3 is TGTGCCAGCAGCCGCGGACAGGTTGTGACCCAGTACTTC. It codes for CASSRGQVVTQYF.

V is TRBV7-2 and J is TRBJ1-2; weak D call: TRBD1 (6 bases). Trimming stripped 1 base from V and 0 bases from J, with 12 bases between. Germline assignment: CDR1 SGHTA and CDR2 FQGNSA. This CDR3 comprises 16 residues. In DNA form, the CDR3 reads TGTGCCAGCAGCTTAGTATCAGGGGCACCTAACTATGGCTACACCTTC. Translation: CASSLVSGAPNYGYTF.

Details on this clone: The junction does not match germline at one end; this may be a read error. The chain is built from TRBV7-7 and TRBJ2-7; D is possibly TRBD2 (5 bases). Germline-derived CDR1 and CDR2 are SSHAT and FNYEAQ (reference sequence). CDR3 length equals 14 residues. In nucleotides, the CDR3 is TGTGCTAGCAGCTTAGATGGACTGTCCCACGAGCAGTACTTC. This codes for CASSLDGLSHEQYF.